This T cell receptor (beta chain) was sequenced during a study of CD8 T cells in Susac syndrome (dated by TCRdb to the late 2010s). Looking at the study overall: Repertoire sequencing was used to test whether CD8+ T cell activation and differentiation in Susac syndrome was antigen driven. The study compared CD8+ T cell repertoire clonality among over ten healthy donors, 14 Susac syndrome patients and roughly 16 multiple sclerosis patients.

High-throughput TCR beta sequencing profiled peripheral blood CD8+ and CD4+ T cells from healthy donors, Susac syndrome patients and multiple sclerosis patients. The multiple sclerosis controls were treatment-naive patients whose relapsing-remitting disease, either stable or active, fulfilled the revised McDonald criteria. Bulk CD8+ and CD4+ T cells were purified by magnetic negative isolation, while CD8+ TEMRA cells were enriched using FACS. Blood was drawn into EDTA tubes, processed within 24 hours, and PBMCs were isolated by density gradient centrifugation. PBMCs intended for TCR sequencing were cryopreserved in liquid nitrogen and were subsequently thawed in a 37 degrees C water bath. The sorted or isolated CD4+, CD8+ and CD8+ TEMRA cells reached a purity of at least 90%. RNA was extracted using the RNeasy kit, and roughly 0.5 to 1 ug of the RNA was reverse transcribed with random hexamers. TCR beta CDR3 regions were amplified with the immunoSEQ multiplex PCR assay covering 54 Vbeta and 13 Jbeta segments. To correct PCR amplification bias, a synthetic template baseline was used for both primer optimization and computational correction. The study's own analysis went as follows. Only productive sequences were kept, with reads annotated to V, D and J genes according to IMGT and analyzed in immunoSEQ Analyzer. Clonality was computed as one minus Shannon entropy normalized by log2 of the number of productive unique sequences. For each patient and control, public and private clones were evaluated within the 100 most prevalent clones. Susac-specific clones were defined as absent from healthy and MS cohorts, approximately 1,000 published viral clones and other ImmuneACCESS disease sequences. Clones were called with MiXCR by TCRdb after fastp trimmed the public reads at Q25, and only in-frame beta chains were retained. Rows are combined by CDR3 protein, so each entry shows the most common genes and DNA. For this entry, the V and J calls and clone size follow TCRdb and not the study's own pipeline. Within this sample are 150,000 to 200,000 distinct CDR3 sequences, with 85% to 95% of them counted one time only. Clones ranked in the top ten supply 0.16% of the sample.

Here is what the overall study found, with its caveats: The TCR sequencing and HLA analysis was acknowledged to have included a relatively small number of individuals.

Comment on this clonotype: Its binding antigen is unknown. The input lacks base qualities; no much larger clone sits a single base away.

Spanning cysteine to phenylalanine, the CDR3 consists of 13 amino acids. Only the CDR3 portion is preserved as DNA: 39 bases, with reading frame beginning at the first base. V is cut by 6 bases and J by 1 base, and the space between the germline ends is 9 bases. Reading the germline V gene (reference sequence) gives CDR1 MNHEY and CDR2 SMNVEV. This TCR came from a human donor with multiple sclerosis. Rearrangement joined TRBV27 to TRBJ1-1; the D gene cannot be named for sure. The sequenced material came from CD8+ T cells from PBMCs. Here is the DNA: TGTGCCAGCAGGCCACAGAGGAACACTGAAGCTTTCTTT. The resulting protein is CASRPQRNTEAFF.